Listed here are 9 T cell receptor beta chains from one sample, sequenced in a study of blood T cell repertoires in COVID-19 (dated by TCRdb to the early 2020s). Library prep was done by the immunoSEQ multiplex PCR assay. TCRdb holds this immuneACCESS table with in-frame rearrangements only. Some clones are missing; in checked studies, unresolved V genes explain under half, and the rest has no known cause. The sample has 40,000 to 50,000 clones on record, 81% of them singletons. Less than 40% of the sample rests with the top ten. The sequenced sample consisted of peripheral blood. The receptors shown here come from a man aged 35-49 years with active or convalescent COVID-19.

CDR3 bases: TGTGCCTGGGGACCAGGGTACTACGAGCAGTACTTC. This translates into CAWGPGYYEQYF. The rearrangement joins TRBV30 to TRBJ2-7; D is perhaps TRBD1 (5 bases). The CDR3 is 12 amino acids. The germline V and J ends were trimmed by 5 bases and 3 bases, with 11 bases remaining between them. CDR1 is GTSNPN and CDR2 is SVGIG in the germline V gene (reference sequence). The full variable domain, with the rest looked up from reference TRBV30 and TRBJ2-7, is SQTIHQWPATLVQPVGSPLSLECTVEGTSNPNLYWYRQAAGRGLQLLFYSVGIGQISSEVPQNLSASRPQDRQFILSSKKLLLSDSGFYLCAWGPGYYEQYFGPGTRLTVT.

The rearrangement joins TRBV10-3 to TRBJ1-2; unclear D gene. This CDR3 is built from 13 residues. In germline, CDR1 is ENHRY, CDR2 SYGVKD. V lost 0 bases and J lost 4, with 6 bases in between. CDR3 protein: CAISESISYGYTF. CDR3 nucleotide sequence: TGTGCCATCAGTGAGTCGATTAGCTATGGCTACACCTTC.

The chain combines TRBV6-6 with TRBJ2-7; D unclear. V shed 5 bases and J shed 3 bases, with 5 bases lying between them. Per the germline V gene, CDR1 is MNHNY and CDR2 is SVGAGI (reference sequence). CDR3 length equals 11 residues. The CDR3: CASSTYYEQYF. The CDR3 region has the DNA TGTGCCAGCAGTACTTACTACGAGCAGTACTTC.

This clone occurred a few times. The V and J genes are TRBV5-4 and TRBJ1-2, with 7 bases lining up with TRBD1. The ends lost 0 bases at V and 6 bases at J; junction bases unmatched: 2. Germline lookup yields CDR1 SGHNT and CDR2 YYREEE (reference sequence). This CDR3 is 13 amino acids long. The CDR3 DNA follows: TGTGCCAGCAGCTTGGCCACAGGGGATGGCTACACCTTC. Translation gives CASSLATGDGYTF.

The chain recombines TRBV28 with TRBJ1-2; perhaps TRBD1 as D (6 bases). In germline, CDR1 is MDHEN, CDR2 SYDVKM. The CDR3 is 12 residues long. The V end was cut by 7 bases, the J end by 13 bases, with 19 bases between. CDR3 coding DNA: TGTGCCAGCACTGGGGGCCCCGCTACTGGCACCTTC. Residues: CASTGGPATGTF.

This chain joins TRBV7-6 and TRBJ2-2, with D possibly matching TRBD2 (6 bases). Germline values: CDR1 SGHVS, CDR2 FNYEAQ. The CDR3 is made up of 17 amino acids. Trimming shortened V by 3 bases and J by 1 base, and 15 bases separated the two germline ends. The CDR3, as DNA: TGTGCCAGCAGCTTTTATTCGGGCGGGGAGAACACCGGGGAGCTGTTTTTT. It encodes CASSFYSGGENTGELFF.

The chain is built from TRBV19 and TRBJ1-5; no clear D gene. Germline CDR1 is LNHDA and CDR2 is SQIVND (reference sequence). The CDR3 runs 14 residues. The ends were cut back, 0 bases at V and 7 bases at J, with 10 bases in the middle. DNA of the CDR3: TGTGCCAGTAGTATAGAGTCGGGTGGCCAGCCCCAGCATTTT. Protein: CASSIESGGQPQHF.

This rearrangement joins TRBV23-1 to TRBJ2-3; the match to TRBD2 covers 7 bases. TRBV23-1 is an ORF for which the function is uncertain. The CDR3 is 14 amino acids. V lost 4 bases, J lost 7 bases, and 8 bases stayed unmatched. The CDR3 DNA follows: TGCGCCAGCAGTCGGGGGGGACTAACCCATACGCAGTATTTT. This sequence encodes CASSRGGLTHTQYF.

This rearrangement joins TRBV7-9 to TRBJ2-7, with D tentatively TRBD2 (5 bases). Germline CDR1 and CDR2: SEHNR and FQNEAQ (reference sequence). V lost 4 bases to trimming and J lost 2 bases, with 18 bases between them. The length of the CDR3 is 16 residues. In DNA form, the CDR3 reads TGTGCCAGCAGCTACCCGGAGGCAGGTAGTACCTACGAGCAGTACTTC. Residues: CASSYPEAGSTYEQYF.